These 6 T cell receptor beta chains share one sample of origin, sequenced in a study of blood T cells in healthy people across ages (dated by TCRdb to the mid-2010s). The library was made by 5' RACE. The instrument given in TCRdb is Illumina HiSeq 2500. A second 7 to 11 cycle PCR used a sample-barcoded 5' primer and a J-beta primer mix. TCRdb reworked the public reads: Q25 trimming with fastp, MiXCR clone assembly, productive beta chains retained. Each entry merges the rows of one CDR3 protein and shows their most common DNA and genes. The table for this sample lists nearly 800,000 distinct CDR3 sequences; roughly 25% of them were counted only once. The ten largest clones add up to approximately 4% of the sample. This sample was shared with a second study, whose subject was T cells of mothers and their children.

Sequencing used blood. These receptors originate from a boy between 10 and 17 years old in good health.

The J gene is TRBJ2-5, the V gene TRBV20-1; D tentatively reads TRBD1 or TRBD2 (5 bases each). Trimming left V 6 bases short and J 4 bases short, with 27 bases between. The germline V gene encodes CDR1 DFQATT and CDR2 SNEGSKA (reference sequence). There are 17 residues in the CDR3. In DNA, the CDR3 is TGCAGTGCGAAGACTCAAAACGGGGTTACCCAGGGAGAGACCCAGTACTTC. It is translated as CSAKTQNGVTQGETQYF.

This chain links TRBV7-9 with TRBJ2-7, with 10 bases lining up with TRBD1. The ends lost 4 bases at V and 6 bases at J; junction bases unmatched: 6. The CDR3 is 14 amino acids. Germline V CDR1 and CDR2: SEHNR, FQNEAQ (reference sequence). CDR3 sequence reads: CASSSDRGLAEQYF. The CDR3 nucleotides are TGTGCCAGCAGCTCTGACAGGGGGCTCGCCGAGCAGTACTTC.

This clonotype appeared a few times. This chain joins TRBV6-6 and TRBJ2-5, with TRBD1 identical over 9 bases. Germline CDR1 reads MNHNY; CDR2 reads SVGAGI (reference sequence). V lost 6 bases, J lost 5 bases, and 1 base stayed unmatched. This CDR3 region has 12 residues. CDR3 sequence reads: CASSGTGETQYF. The CDR3 DNA follows: TGTGCCAGCAGCGGGACAGGGGAGACCCAGTACTTC.

The chain has TRBV7-2 and TRBJ1-1; 7 bases fit TRBD1. This CDR3 contains 15 residues. Germline CDR1 and CDR2: SGHTA and FQGNSA. The V segment lost 2 bases and the J segment 4 bases; nucleotides outside the gene matches: 7. CDR3 loop: CASSLSGRGATEAFF. For the CDR3, the DNA is TGTGCCAGCAGCTTATCGGGCAGGGGGGCCACTGAAGCTTTCTTT.

V and J are TRBV11-2 and TRBJ2-7; D perhaps matches TRBD1 (6 bases). The CDR3 covers 16 residues. With 0 bases removed from V and 2 bases from J, the gap between germline ends came to 14 bases. Germline CDR1 SGHAT, CDR2 FQNNGV. Here the CDR3 reads CASSLDPDRPPYEQYF. The CDR3 DNA reads as TGTGCCAGCAGCTTAGATCCGGACAGACCGCCCTACGAGCAGTACTTC.

V usage is TRBV27 and J usage is TRBJ2-2; 8 bases are a match to TRBD1. Trimming cost V 5 bases and J 0 bases; bases outside gene matches: 11. Germline CDR1 reads MNHEY; CDR2 reads SMNVEV (reference sequence). The CDR3 has 18 amino acids. The chain's CDR3 is CASSPTRTGKTNTGELFF. CDR3 DNA: TGTGCCAGCAGTCCTACGCGGACAGGGAAGACGAACACCGGGGAGCTGTTTTTT.